The rows below give T cell receptor beta chains drawn from one sample of a study of CD8 T cells in ankylosing spondylitis. TCRdb itself ran the 5' RACE reads through MiXCR, one entry per CDR3 protein. The sample has 200,000 to 300,000 distinct CDR3 sequences; about 11% are singletons. The sequencing sample was made of blood, either unsorted or a sorted T cell fraction (not recorded which). All receptors derive from a male donor with ankylosing spondylitis or in good health (not recorded which). The CDR3 runs from the conserved cysteine through the conserved F or W.

v_gene	CDR3aa
TRBV11-2	CASSLEMQAGTDTQYF
TRBV20-1	CSAVPSSGSFLNEQFF
TRBV3-1	CVSSQGGAYNEQFF
TRBV5-5	CASSLRGTLKQETQYF
TRBV29-1	CSVGGVGTEAFF
TRBV5-1	CASSFRRPTSGANVLTF
TRBV6-1	CASEQRATGGFHETQYF
TRBV6-5	CASSWDRGSEKLFF
TRBV7-3	CASSSQLQETQYF
TRBV6-1	CAISRGDHMTGELFF
TRBV7-9	CASSMTSRADEQFF
TRBV20-1	CSARDRSGRGSEKLFF
TRBV7-9	CASSLQASYEQYF
TRBV12-3/TRBV12-4	CASSSVGKTQYF
TRBV20-1	CSAGETTNEQFF
TRBV7-9	CASSTGTSGEGDTQYF
TRBV5-6	CASSLLVLAAPNEQFF
TRBV19	CASTPKTGTVNTGELFF
TRBV5-1	CASNKAGGYNEQFF
TRBV5-1	CASSDTGANVLTF
TRBV5-1	CASPDRGNQEETQYF
TRBV14	CASSGKGATVFPDTQYF
TRBV6-6	CASRAGVEQYF
TRBV18	CASSPQGQGTEAFF
TRBV4-2	CASSPGLLADEQFF
TRBV10-2	CASSESLWDTQYF
TRBV7-3	CASSFVAGGPYNEQFF
TRBV2	CASSVRGFDGYTF
TRBV19	CASSIRADPVTGELFF